The T cell receptor (beta chain) described here comes from a study of long-term antiretroviral therapy in people with HIV. The CDR3 runs to 15 residues. V was cut by 0 bases and J by 1 base, with 8 bases left in between. Looked up from germline, CDR1 is LGHNA and CDR2 is YNFKEQ. A v3.0 immunoSEQ assay was performed at survey level. Profiling relied on immunoSEQ multiplex PCR, and the TCRdb table lists in-frame clones only, not all of them. The sample yields around 21,000 clones, around 84% seen once. This TCR was sampled from a man younger than 45 with HIV. The V gene is TRBV4-2, the J gene TRBJ2-3; D ambiguous. Sequences were derived from unsorted PBMCs, sampled roughly 5.7 years after starting antiretroviral therapy. For the CDR3, the DNA is TGTGCCAGCAGCCAAGATCACACGGGCACAGATACGCAGTATTTT. It codes for CASSQDHTGTDTQYF.